Below are 5 T cell receptor beta chains sequenced from a single sample in a study of T cells after yellow fever vaccination. TCRdb used MiXCR to reprocess the 5' RACE reads, holding one entry per CDR3 protein. The sample lists hundreds of thousands of distinct CDR3 sequences, over 9% occurring once. Here the sequenced sample was PBMCs, taken on the day of the yellow fever booster vaccination. The receptors were sampled from a man aged 25-45 years who received the YFV17D yellow fever vaccine.

Remarks on this clonotype: At one boundary the junction diverges from the germline segment, which might be a read error. The chain employs TRBV2 and TRBJ2-1, with D unresolved. This CDR3 spans 13 amino acids. Germline loops: CDR1 SNHLY, CDR2 FYNNEI. The CDR3 bases are TGTGCCAGCATGGCGGCGACCTACAATGAGCAGGTCTTC. As protein: CASMAATYNEQVF.

The chain employs TRBV28 and TRBJ2-6; D possibly matches TRBD1 or TRBD2 (5 bases each). The germline gives CDR1 MDHEN, CDR2 SYDVKM. V was trimmed by 4 bases and J by 0 bases, leaving 7 bases between them. This CDR3 comprises 15 residues. This chain's CDR3 is CASSSGSSGANVLTF. The CDR3 nucleotides read TGTGCCAGCAGTTCAGGGAGCTCTGGGGCCAACGTCCTGACTTTC.

In its sample, this clonotype was seen a few times. V is TRBV5-6 and J is TRBJ2-3, with D possibly TRBD2 on 7 matching bases. Looked up from germline, CDR1 is SGHDT and CDR2 is YYEEEE. The CDR3 has 15 amino acids. V was cut by 4 bases and J by 0 bases, with 12 bases left in between. The CDR3 loop reads CASSPQGGSTDTQYF. CDR3 in DNA: TGTGCCAGCAGCCCACAGGGAGGGAGCACAGATACGCAGTATTTT.

This clonotype was counted a few times. The rearrangement uses TRBV27 and TRBJ2-7; TRBD1 agrees at 7 bases. Germline CDR1 reads MNHEY; CDR2 reads SMNVEV (reference sequence). This CDR3 comprises 14 residues. V was clipped by 4 bases and J by 3 bases; unmatched bases: 6. CDR3 sequence: CASSWGRGNYEQYF. CDR3 nucleotides: TGTGCCAGCAGTTGGGGCAGGGGGAACTACGAGCAGTACTTC.

This clonotype turned up a few times. The V call is TRBV27, the J call TRBJ2-2, with D possibly being TRBD1 (6 bases). The CDR3 sequence is 12 residues long. Germline lookup yields CDR1 MNHEY and CDR2 SMNVEV (reference sequence). Deletions cut 8 bases from V and 4 bases from J, with 8 bases between. The CDR3 sequence is CASLQGTGELFF. CDR3 DNA: TGTGCCAGCCTACAGGGCACCGGGGAGCTGTTTTTT.